The rows below give T cell receptor beta chains drawn from one sample of a study of shared clonotypes between healthy human individuals. Some clones are missing from TCRdb's copy, which holds only in-frame ones; the method was immunoSEQ multiplex PCR. The sample has 1,500,000 or so clones; 98% are singletons. The sequenced sample consisted of naive CD4+ T cells sorted from blood. All receptors come from a man younger than 45 in good health. CDR3s include the opening cysteine and the closing phenylalanine or tryptophan. The order of the fields is D gene, clone size, V gene, J gene, CDR3 protein, CDR3 DNA. D genes are given only for firm matches. Expanded clones are given a class, and other clones once, few, many or no size at all.

NA	NA	TRBV19	TRBJ2-1	CASSPYRVGEQFF	TGTGCCAGTAGTCCCTACCGGGTCGGGGAGCAGTTCTTC
NA	NA	TRBV7-9	TRBJ2-7	CASSFTGTLDEQYF	TGTGCCAGCAGCTTTACCGGGACTCTGGACGAGCAGTACTTC
NA	NA	TRBV11-1	TRBJ2-7	CASSSGTAISYEQYF	TGTGCCAGCAGCTCCGGGACGGCGATCTCCTACGAGCAGTACTTC
TRBD1	NA	TRBV5-1	TRBJ2-5	CASSPEGGRETQYF	TGCGCCAGCAGCCCCGAAGGGGGCCGGGAGACCCAGTACTTC
TRBD1	NA	TRBV7-9	TRBJ1-1	CASSYSGQVQTEAFF	TGTGCCAGCAGCTACTCGGGACAGGTCCAAACTGAAGCTTTCTTT
NA	NA	TRBV19	TRBJ2-3	CASRGTSTDTQYF	TGTGCCAGTAGGGGGACTAGCACAGATACGCAGTATTTT
NA	NA	TRBV15	TRBJ2-4	CATSRDWAAVSKNIQYF	TGTGCCACCAGCAGAGATTGGGCAGCAGTATCCAAAAACATTCAGTACTTC
NA	NA	TRBV29-1	TRBJ1-1	CSAGTVKMNTEAFF	TGCAGCGCCGGGACGGTCAAAATGAACACTGAAGCTTTCTTT
TRBD2	NA	TRBV7-2	TRBJ2-5	CASSRSGSGVWETQYF	TGTGCCAGCAGCCGTAGCGGGAGCGGGGTTTGGGAGACCCAGTACTTC
NA	NA	TRBV5-1	TRBJ2-7	CASSPTNPRANEQYF	TGCGCCAGCAGCCCCACCAACCCGAGGGCGAACGAGCAGTACTTC
NA	NA	TRBV7-6	TRBJ2-2	CASSSGLGQNLNTGELFF	TGTGCCAGCAGCTCCGGACTCGGACAGAACTTGAACACCGGGGAGCTGTTTTTT
NA	NA	TRBV28	TRBJ1-1	CASTRMGETEAFF	TGTGCCAGCACCAGAATGGGGGAGACTGAAGCTTTCTTT
TRBD2	NA	TRBV5-1	TRBJ2-1	CASSVSGAGYNEQFF	TGCGCCAGCAGCGTTAGCGGGGCGGGTTACAATGAGCAGTTCTTC
NA	NA	TRBV7-3	TRBJ2-2	CASSLREVSLSGELFF	TGTGCCAGCAGCTTAAGGGAGGTTTCGTTATCCGGGGAGCTGTTTTTT
NA	NA	TRBV30	TRBJ1-2	CAWRDHGAGYGYTF	TGTGCCTGGAGAGACCACGGCGCGGGCTATGGCTACACCTTC
NA	NA	TRBV25-1	TRBJ2-1	CASSEPSSAKQFF	TGTGCCAGCAGTGAACCCTCTAGTGCGAAGCAGTTCTTC
NA	once	TRBV29-1	TRBJ2-3	CSVGLFGTDTQYF	TGCAGCGTCGGATTGTTTGGCACAGATACGCAGTATTTT
TRBD1	NA	TRBV19	TRBJ1-1	CASSPGGVFTEAFF	TGTGCCAGTAGTCCAGGGGGGGTATTCACTGAAGCTTTCTTT
NA	NA	TRBV5-1	TRBJ2-1	CASSLDVSYNEQFF	TGCGCCAGCAGCTTGGACGTCTCCTACAATGAGCAGTTCTTC
NA	once	TRBV6-5	TRBJ2-7	CASSYWGAGVYEQYF	TGTGCCAGCAGTTACTGGGGTGCAGGGGTCTACGAGCAGTACTTC
NA	NA	TRBV5-1	TRBJ2-7	CASSFDGGTYEQYF	TGCGCCAGCAGCTTCGATGGGGGTACCTACGAGCAGTACTTC
TRBD2	NA	TRBV5-1	TRBJ2-5	CASSWGTSGETQYF	TGCGCCAGCAGCTGGGGGACTAGCGGAGAGACCCAGTACTTC